This T cell receptor beta chain was recovered during a study of graft-versus-host responses after intestinal transplantation. Study-level background: Multivisceral, liver-intestinal, or isolated intestinal transplants were given to recipients. Recipients across the board were started on anti-thymocyte globulin induction, then kept on tacrolimus and steroids for about 3 years. Points from the study as a whole: The authors found GvH clones in recipient marrow, some appearing first in ileum or blood. Early declines in HvG clones that occurred post-transplant were associated with peak circulating GvH clone levels.

Germline V gives CDR1 LNHDA, CDR2 SQIVND (reference sequence). V lost 5 bases and J lost 4; bases outside the gene matches: 12. The CDR3 totals 17 residues. As concerns this clone: Its antigen is still unknown.

The assay was immunoSEQ multiplex PCR, and TCRdb's table has in-frame clones only and misses some. The table records 90,000 to 130,000 clones, approximately 92% of them present only once. J is TRBJ2-1 and V is TRBV19; 9 bases fit TRBD2. The material sequenced was unstimulated CD8+ T cells sorted from spleen or lymph node cells, taken before intestinal transplant. The sequence derives from a human donor who received an intestinal transplant. The CDR3 region has the DNA TGTGCCAGTAGTTCTTCGATGACTAGCGGACCTTACAATGAGCAGTTCTTC. Protein product: CASSSSMTSGPYNEQFF.